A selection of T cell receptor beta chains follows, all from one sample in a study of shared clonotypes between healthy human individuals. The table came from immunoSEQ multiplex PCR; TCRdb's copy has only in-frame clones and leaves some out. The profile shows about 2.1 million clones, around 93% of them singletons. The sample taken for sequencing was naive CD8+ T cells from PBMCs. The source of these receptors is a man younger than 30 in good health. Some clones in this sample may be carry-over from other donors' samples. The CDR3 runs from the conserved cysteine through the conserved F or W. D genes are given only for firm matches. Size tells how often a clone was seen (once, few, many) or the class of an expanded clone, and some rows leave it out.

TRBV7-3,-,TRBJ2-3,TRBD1,TGTGCCAGCAGCTTTGGGACAGCAGATACGCAGTATTTT,CASSFGTADTQYF
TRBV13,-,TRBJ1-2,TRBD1,TGTGCCAGCAGCTCCCGGGACAGGGGCCCCTATGGCTACACCTTC,CASSSRDRGPYGYTF
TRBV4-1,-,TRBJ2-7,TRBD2,TGCGCCAGCAGCCCTTCGCTGACTAGCGGGAGTATGGAGCAGTACTTC,CASSPSLTSGSMEQYF
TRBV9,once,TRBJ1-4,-,TGTGCCAGCAGCGAGGGAGACGAAAAACTGTTTTTT,CASSEGDEKLFF
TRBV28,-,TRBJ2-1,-,TGTGCCAGCAGTTTAAGGGTTTTAGTCTACAATGAGCAGTTCTTC,CASSLRVLVYNEQFF
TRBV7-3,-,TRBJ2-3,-,TGTGCCAGCAGCTTTAGCCCACCCACAGATACGCAGTATTTT,CASSFSPPTDTQYF
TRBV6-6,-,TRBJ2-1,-,TGTGCCAGCACCCCCGACGGACCCTACAATGAGCAGTTCTTC,CASTPDGPYNEQFF
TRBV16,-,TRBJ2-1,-,TGTGCCAGCAGCCAACTCTTTCACAGCAGGGCCCACAATGAGCAGTTCTTC,CASSQLFHSRAHNEQFF
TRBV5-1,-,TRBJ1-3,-,TGCGCCAGCAGCTTGGATTCGGTAAATGAATTCTCTGGAAACACCATATATTTT,CASSLDSVNEFSGNTIYF
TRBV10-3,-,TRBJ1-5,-,TGTGCCATCAGTGTATCGCCCGTACAGCCCCAGCATTTT,CAISVSPVQPQHF
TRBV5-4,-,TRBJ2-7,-,TGTGCCAGCAGCGTCAGCTCCTACGAGCAGTACTTC,CASSVSSYEQYF
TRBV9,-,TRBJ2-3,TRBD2,TGTGCCAGCAGCGCCCCCCGCGCGGGAGGGCCGGACGCAGATACGCAGTATTTT,CASSAPRAGGPDADTQYF
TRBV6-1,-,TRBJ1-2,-,TGTGCCAGCAGTGGGACGGTCCAAGTTGATGGCTACACCTTC,CASSGTVQVDGYTF
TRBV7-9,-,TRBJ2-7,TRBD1,TGTGCCAGCAGCTTAGGGACAGGGGGCAACAACGAGCAGTACTTC,CASSLGTGGNNEQYF
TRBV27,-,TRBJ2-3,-,TGTGCCAGCAGCCAGCTAGATACGCAGTATTTT,CASSQLDTQYF
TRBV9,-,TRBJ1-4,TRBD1,TGTGCCAGCAGCGTCCGGGACAGGGGCGCAACTAATGAAAAACTGTTTTTT,CASSVRDRGATNEKLFF
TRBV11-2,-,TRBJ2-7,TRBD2,TGTGCCAGCAGCTTAGCTCCAAGCCCGGGACTAGCGGCGTACGAGCAGTACTTC,CASSLAPSPGLAAYEQYF
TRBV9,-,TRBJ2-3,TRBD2,TGTGCCAGCAGCGTTGGCGGGAGGGCCCCGGCAGATACGCAGTATTTT,CASSVGGRAPADTQYF
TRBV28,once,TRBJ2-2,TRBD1,TGTGCCAGCAGTGGCCGACAGGGCCCCACCGGGGAGCTGTTTTTT,CASSGRQGPTGELFF
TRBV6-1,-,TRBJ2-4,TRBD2,TGTGCCAGCAGTGCCGGATGGGAGGGAAAAAACATTCAGTACTTC,CASSAGWEGKNIQYF
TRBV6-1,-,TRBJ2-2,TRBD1,TGTGCCAGCAGTGACAACCCGACAGGGGATGTCACCGGGGAGCTGTTTTTT,CASSDNPTGDVTGELFF
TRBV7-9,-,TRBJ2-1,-,TGTGCCAGCAGCTTAGGGCGCGCTCGGGGTGAGCAGTTCTTC,CASSLGRARGEQFF
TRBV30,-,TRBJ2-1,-,TGTGCCTGGAGGGCGAACTACAATGAGCAGTTCTTC,CAWRANYNEQFF
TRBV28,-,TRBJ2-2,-,TGTGCCAGCAAGGACCTTGGGGACACCGGGGAGCTGTTTTTT,CASKDLGDTGELFF
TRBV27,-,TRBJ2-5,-,TGTGCCAGCAGTTTACTACGAGAGACCCAGTACTTC,CASSLLRETQYF
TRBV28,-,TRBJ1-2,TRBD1,TGTGCCAGCAGCAGACAGGGGGCACAGAACTATGGCTACACCTTC,CASSRQGAQNYGYTF
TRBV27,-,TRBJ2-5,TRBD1,TGTGCCAGCTCCGGGACAGGGTACCAAGAGACCCAGTACTTC,CASSGTGYQETQYF
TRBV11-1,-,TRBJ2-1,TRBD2,TGTGCCAGCAGCCGTGGGACTAGCGGAAACTCCTACAATGAGCAGTTCTTC,CASSRGTSGNSYNEQFF
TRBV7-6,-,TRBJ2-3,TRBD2,TGTGCCAGCAGCTTTGATAGGCGGGGGTCCCGCACAGATACGCAGTATTTT,CASSFDRRGSRTDTQYF
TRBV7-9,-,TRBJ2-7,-,TGTGCCAGCGGCAACTCGGCCTACGAGCAGTACTTC,CASGNSAYEQYF
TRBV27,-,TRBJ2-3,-,TGTGCCAGCAGTTTATCTGCAGGCACAGATACGCAGTATTTT,CASSLSAGTDTQYF
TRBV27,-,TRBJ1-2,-,TGTGCCAGCAGGCCAACAGACACAGTTGGCCTCTATCGCTACACCTTC,CASRPTDTVGLYRYTF
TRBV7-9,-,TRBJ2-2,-,TGTGCCAGCAGCTCCGCGGCCGGGGAGCTGTTTTTT,CASSSAAGELFF
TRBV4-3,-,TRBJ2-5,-,TGCGCCAGCAGCCAAGGGTTAGAAGAGACCCAGTACTTC,CASSQGLEETQYF
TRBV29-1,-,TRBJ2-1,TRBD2,TGCAGCCCCGTTAAGGCGGGAGCGTACAATGAGCAGTTCTTC,CSPVKAGAYNEQFF
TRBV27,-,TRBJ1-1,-,TGTGCCAGCAGTTTATCCACAGTGTCGGATCGACCTGGCACTGAAGCTTTCTTT,CASSLSTVSDRPGTEAFF
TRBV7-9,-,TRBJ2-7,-,TGTGCCAGCAGCTTGGGGGACTACGAGCAGTACTTC,CASSLGDYEQYF
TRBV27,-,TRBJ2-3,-,TGTGCCAGCAGTTTATTTTCCCAGGGAGATACGCAGTATTTT,CASSLFSQGDTQYF
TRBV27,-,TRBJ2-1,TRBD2,TGTGCCAGCAGTCCCCTCGTGCGGGAGGACTACAATGAGCAGTTCTTC,CASSPLVREDYNEQFF
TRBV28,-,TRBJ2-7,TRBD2,TGTGCCAGCAGATCCAGCGGGAGCTCCTACGAGCAGTACTTC,CASRSSGSSYEQYF
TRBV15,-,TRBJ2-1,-,TGTGCCACCAGCGTGAACTGGGGGGATGAGCAGTTCTTC,CATSVNWGDEQFF